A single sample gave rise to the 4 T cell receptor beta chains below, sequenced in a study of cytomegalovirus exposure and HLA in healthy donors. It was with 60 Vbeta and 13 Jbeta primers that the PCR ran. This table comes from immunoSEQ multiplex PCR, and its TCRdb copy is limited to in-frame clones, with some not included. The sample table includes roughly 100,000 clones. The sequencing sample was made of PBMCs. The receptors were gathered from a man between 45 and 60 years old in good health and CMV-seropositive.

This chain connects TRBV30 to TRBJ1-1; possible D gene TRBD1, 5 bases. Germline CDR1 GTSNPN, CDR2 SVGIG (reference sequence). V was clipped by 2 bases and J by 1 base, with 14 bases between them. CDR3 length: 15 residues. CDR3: CAWSSKQAANTEAFF. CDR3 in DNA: TGTGCCTGGAGTTCGAAACAGGCGGCGAACACTGAAGCTTTCTTT.

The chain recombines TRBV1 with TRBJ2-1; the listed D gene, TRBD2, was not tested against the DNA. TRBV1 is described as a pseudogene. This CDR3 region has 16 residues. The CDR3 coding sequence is TGCACCAGCAGCCAAGTGGGGGGGCCTAGCGACAATGAGCAGTTCTTC. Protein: CTSSQVGGPSDNEQFF.

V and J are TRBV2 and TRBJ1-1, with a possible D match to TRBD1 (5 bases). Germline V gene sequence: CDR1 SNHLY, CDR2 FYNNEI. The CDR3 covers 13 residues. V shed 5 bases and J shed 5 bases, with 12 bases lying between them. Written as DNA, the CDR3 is TGTGCCAGCAGTCCCGGGTCAGGGACTGAAGCTTTCTTT. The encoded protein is CASSPGSGTEAFF.

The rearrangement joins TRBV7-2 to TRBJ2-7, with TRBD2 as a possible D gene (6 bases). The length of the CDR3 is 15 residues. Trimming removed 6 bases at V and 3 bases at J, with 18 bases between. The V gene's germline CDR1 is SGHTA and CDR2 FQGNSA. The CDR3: CASSPIAGPFYEQYF. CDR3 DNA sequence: TGTGCCAGCAGTCCCATTGCGGGACCCTTCTACGAGCAGTACTTC.